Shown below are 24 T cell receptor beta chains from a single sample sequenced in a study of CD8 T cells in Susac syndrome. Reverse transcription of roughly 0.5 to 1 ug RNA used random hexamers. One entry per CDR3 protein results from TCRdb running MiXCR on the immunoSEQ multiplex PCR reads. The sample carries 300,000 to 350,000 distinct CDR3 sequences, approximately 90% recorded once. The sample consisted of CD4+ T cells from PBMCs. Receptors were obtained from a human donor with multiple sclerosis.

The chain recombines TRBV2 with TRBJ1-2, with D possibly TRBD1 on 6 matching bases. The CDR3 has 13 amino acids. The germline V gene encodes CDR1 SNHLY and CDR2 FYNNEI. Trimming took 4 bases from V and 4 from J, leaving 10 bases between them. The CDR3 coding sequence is TGTGCCAGCAGTGCCGACAGGTCCTATGGCTACACCTTC. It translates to CASSADRSYGYTF.

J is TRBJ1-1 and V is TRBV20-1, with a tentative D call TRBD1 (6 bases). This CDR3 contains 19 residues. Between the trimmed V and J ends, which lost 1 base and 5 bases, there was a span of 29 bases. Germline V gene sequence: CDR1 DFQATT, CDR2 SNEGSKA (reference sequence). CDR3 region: CSARGGGIGPQGRVTEAFF. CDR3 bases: TGCAGTGCTAGAGGTGGGGGGATAGGACCCCAGGGGAGGGTAACTGAAGCTTTCTTT.

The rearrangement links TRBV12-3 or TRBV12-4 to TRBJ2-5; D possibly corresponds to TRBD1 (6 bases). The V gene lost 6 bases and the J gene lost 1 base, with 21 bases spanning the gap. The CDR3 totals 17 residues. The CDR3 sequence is CASSKYPGRGVQETQYF. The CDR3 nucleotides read TGTGCCAGCAGCAAATACCCCGGCAGGGGTGTCCAAGAGACCCAGTACTTC.

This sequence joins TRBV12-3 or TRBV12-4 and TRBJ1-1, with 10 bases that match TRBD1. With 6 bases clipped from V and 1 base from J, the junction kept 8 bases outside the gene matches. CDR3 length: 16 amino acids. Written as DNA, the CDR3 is TGTGCCAGCAGCTTGGGACAGGGGTTCGGGAACACTGAAGCTTTCTTT. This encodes CASSLGQGFGNTEAFF.

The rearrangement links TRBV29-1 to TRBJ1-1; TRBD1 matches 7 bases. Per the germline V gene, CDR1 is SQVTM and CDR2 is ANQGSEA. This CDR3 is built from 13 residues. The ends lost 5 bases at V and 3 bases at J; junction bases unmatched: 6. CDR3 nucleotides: TGCAGCGTTCGAAGGGGGCGCGACACTGAAGCTTTCTTT. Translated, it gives CSVRRGRDTEAFF.

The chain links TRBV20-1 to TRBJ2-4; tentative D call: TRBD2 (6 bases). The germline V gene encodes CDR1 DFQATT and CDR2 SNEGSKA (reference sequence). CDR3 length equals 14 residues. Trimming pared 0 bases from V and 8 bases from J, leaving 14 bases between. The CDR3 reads CSARDPGGKDIQYF. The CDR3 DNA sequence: TGCAGTGCTAGAGACCCCGGAGGGAAGGACATTCAGTACTTC.

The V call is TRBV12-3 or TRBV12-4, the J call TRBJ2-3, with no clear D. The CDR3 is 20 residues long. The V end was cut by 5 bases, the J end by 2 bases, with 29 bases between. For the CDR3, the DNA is TGTGCCAGCAGTCCACCTTTCCGGATCGCAAAAGGCCCCAACACAGATACGCAGTATTTT. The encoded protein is CASSPPFRIAKGPNTDTQYF.

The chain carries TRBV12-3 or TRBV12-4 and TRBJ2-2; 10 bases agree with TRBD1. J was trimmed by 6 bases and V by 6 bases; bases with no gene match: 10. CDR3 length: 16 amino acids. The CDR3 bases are TGTGCCAGCAGGCTTGTCGGGACAGGGGCTGCCGGGGAGCTGTTTTTT. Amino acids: CASRLVGTGAAGELFF.

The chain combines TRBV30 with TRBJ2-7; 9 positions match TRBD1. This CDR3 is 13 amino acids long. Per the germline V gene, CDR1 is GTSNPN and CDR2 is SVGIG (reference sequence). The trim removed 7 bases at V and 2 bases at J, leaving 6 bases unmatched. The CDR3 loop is CASGTGPTYEQYF. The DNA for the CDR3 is TGTGCCTCCGGGACAGGGCCAACCTACGAGCAGTACTTC.

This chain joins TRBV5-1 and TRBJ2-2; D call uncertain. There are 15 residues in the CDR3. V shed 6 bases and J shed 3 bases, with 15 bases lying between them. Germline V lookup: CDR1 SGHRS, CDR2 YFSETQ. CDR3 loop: CASTRRDTDTGELFF. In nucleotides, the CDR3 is TGCGCCAGCACCCGTCGCGACACCGACACCGGGGAGCTGTTTTTT.

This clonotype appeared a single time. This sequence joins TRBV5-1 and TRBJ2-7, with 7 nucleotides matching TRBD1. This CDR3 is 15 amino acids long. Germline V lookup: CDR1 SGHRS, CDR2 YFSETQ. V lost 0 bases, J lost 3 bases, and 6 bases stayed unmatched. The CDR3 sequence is CASSLADRARYEQYF. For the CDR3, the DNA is TGCGCCAGCAGCTTGGCTGACAGGGCCCGCTACGAGCAGTACTTC.

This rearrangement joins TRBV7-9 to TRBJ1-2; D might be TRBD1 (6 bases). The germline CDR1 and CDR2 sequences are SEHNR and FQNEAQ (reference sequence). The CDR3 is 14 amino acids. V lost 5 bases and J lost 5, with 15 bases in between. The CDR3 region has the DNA TGTGCCAGCAGCCCGAGGGGGGGGTATTATGGCTACACCTTC. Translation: CASSPRGGYYGYTF.

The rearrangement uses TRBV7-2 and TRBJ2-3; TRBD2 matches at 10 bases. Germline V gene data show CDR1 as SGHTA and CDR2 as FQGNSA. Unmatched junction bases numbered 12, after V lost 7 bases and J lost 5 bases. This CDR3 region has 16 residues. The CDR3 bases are TGTGCCAGCACGATTGCGAGCGGGGGGGTCAGAGATACGCAGTATTTT. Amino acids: CASTIASGGVRDTQYF.

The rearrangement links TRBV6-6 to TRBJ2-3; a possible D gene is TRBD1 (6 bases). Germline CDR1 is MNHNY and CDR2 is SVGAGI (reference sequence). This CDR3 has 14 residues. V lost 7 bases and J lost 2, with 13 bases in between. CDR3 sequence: CASKRDTDTDTQYF. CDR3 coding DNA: TGTGCCAGCAAGAGGGACACTGACACAGATACGCAGTATTTT.

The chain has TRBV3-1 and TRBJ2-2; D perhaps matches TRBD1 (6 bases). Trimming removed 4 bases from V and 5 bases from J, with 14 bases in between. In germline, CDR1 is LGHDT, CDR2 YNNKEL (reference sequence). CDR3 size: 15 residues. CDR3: CASSRTGHSTGELFF. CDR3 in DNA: TGTGCCAGCAGCCGGACGGGACACTCGACCGGGGAGCTGTTTTTT. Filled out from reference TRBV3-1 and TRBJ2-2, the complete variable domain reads DTAVSQTPKYLVTQMGNDKSIKCEQNLGHDTMYWYKQDSKKFLKIMFSYNNKELIINETVPNRFSPKSPDKAHLNLHINSLELGDSAVYFCASSRTGHSTGELFFGEGSRLTVL.

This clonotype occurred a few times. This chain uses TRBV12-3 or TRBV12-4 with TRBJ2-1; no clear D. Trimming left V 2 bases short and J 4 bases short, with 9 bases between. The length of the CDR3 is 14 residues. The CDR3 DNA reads TGTGCCAGCAGTTTACGGCAGGCATACAATGAGCAGTTCTTC. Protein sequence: CASSLRQAYNEQFF.

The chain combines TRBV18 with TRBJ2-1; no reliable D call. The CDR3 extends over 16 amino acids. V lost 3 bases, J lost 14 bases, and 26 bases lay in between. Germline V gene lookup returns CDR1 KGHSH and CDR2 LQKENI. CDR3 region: CASSPLVSSDRQMEFF. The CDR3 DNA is TGTGCCAGCTCACCCCTCGTGAGTTCGGATCGGCAGATGGAGTTCTTC.

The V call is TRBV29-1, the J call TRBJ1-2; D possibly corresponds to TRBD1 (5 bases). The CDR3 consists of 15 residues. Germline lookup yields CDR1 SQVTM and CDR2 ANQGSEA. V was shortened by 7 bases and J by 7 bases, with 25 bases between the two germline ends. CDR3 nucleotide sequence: TGCAGCGCCTCGTCCACCGCGATCGGGGGAGGTGGCTACACCTTC. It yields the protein CSASSTAIGGGGYTF. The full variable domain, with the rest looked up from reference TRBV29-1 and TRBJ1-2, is SAVISQKPSRDICQRGTSLTIQCQVDSQVTMMFWYRQQPGQSLTLIATANQGSEATYESGFVIDKFPISRPNLTFSTLTVSNMSPEDSSIYLCSASSTAIGGGGYTFGSGTRLTVV.

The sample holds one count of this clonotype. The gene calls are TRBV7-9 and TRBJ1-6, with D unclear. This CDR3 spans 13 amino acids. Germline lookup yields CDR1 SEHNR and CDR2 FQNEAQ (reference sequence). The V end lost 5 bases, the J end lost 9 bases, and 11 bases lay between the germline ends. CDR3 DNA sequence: TGTGCCAGCAGCCTGGACCTAATTTCACCCCTCCACTTT. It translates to CASSLDLISPLHF.

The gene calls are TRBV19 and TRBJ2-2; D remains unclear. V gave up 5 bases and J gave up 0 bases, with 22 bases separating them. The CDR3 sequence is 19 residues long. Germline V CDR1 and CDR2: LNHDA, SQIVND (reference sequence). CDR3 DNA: TGTGCCAGTAGTTCCCAGGTCCCATACTTGGGTGCGAACACCGGGGAGCTGTTTTTT. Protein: CASSSQVPYLGANTGELFF.

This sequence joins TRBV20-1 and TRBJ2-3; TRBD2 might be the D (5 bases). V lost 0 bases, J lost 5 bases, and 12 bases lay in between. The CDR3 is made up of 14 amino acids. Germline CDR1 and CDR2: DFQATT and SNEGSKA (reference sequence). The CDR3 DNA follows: TGCAGTGCTAGAGAAACACGGAGGAAAGATACGCAGTATTTT. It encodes CSARETRRKDTQYF.

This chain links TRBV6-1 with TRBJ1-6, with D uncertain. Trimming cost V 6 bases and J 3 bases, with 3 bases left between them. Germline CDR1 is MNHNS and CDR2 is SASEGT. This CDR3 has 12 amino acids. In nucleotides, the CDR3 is TGTGCCAGCAGAAGCTATAATTCACCCCTCCACTTT. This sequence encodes CASRSYNSPLHF.

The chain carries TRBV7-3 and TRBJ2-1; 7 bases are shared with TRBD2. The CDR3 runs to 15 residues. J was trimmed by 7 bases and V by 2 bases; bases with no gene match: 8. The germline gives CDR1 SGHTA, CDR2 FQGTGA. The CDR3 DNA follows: TGTGCCAGCAGCTTAGATGGCGGGAGCGCAAATGAGCAGTTCTTC. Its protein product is CASSLDGGSANEQFF.

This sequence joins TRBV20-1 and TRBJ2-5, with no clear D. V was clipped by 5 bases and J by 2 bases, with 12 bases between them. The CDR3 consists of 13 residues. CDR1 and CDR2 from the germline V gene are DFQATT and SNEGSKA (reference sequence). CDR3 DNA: TGCAGTGCTCTCTGGACCAATCAAGAGACCCAGTACTTC. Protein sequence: CSALWTNQETQYF.